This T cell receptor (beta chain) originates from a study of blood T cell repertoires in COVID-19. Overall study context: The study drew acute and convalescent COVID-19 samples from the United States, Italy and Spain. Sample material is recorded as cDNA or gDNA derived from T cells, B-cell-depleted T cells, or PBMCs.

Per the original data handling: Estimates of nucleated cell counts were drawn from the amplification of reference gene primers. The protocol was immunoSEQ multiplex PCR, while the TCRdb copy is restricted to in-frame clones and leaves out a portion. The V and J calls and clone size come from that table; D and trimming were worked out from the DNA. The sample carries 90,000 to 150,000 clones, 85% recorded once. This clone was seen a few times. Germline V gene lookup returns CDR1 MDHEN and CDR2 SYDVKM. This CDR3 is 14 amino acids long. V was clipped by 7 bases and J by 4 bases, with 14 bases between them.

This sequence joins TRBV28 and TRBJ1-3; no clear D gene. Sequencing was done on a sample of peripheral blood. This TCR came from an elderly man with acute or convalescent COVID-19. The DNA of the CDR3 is TGTGCCAGCAAAGGCCCCCTAGGAGGAAACACCATATATTTT. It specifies CASKGPLGGNTIYF.